This entry features one T cell receptor beta chain sequence. The V end lost 3 bases, the J end lost 5 bases, and 20 bases lay between the germline ends. The germline gives CDR1 SGDLS, CDR2 YYNGEE. This CDR3 has 16 residues. These data belong to a study of shared clonotypes between healthy human individuals. Libraries were prepared by immunoSEQ multiplex PCR; TCRdb keeps only in-frame clonotypes and omits some of them. The table includes 650,000 to 700,000 clones, roughly 87% detected once. This chain joins TRBV9 and TRBJ2-5, with D perhaps TRBD1 (7 bases). The sequence was collected from a man between 18 and 29 years old in good health. Some clones in this sample may be carry-over from other donors' samples. The sequencing sample was made of memory CD8+ T cells from PBMCs. Subset denoted: CD45RO+ cells pooled with CCR7-negative TemRA cells. The CDR3 reads CASSDPVGGGRETQYF. The CDR3 coding sequence is TGTGCCAGCAGCGACCCCGTCGGAGGGGGCAGGGAGACCCAGTACTTC.